The T cell receptor (beta chain) described here comes from a study of blood T cells in healthy people across ages. Regarding the study as a whole: Per million T cells, the diversity of TCR beta decreased roughly linearly as age advanced. Calculation of diversity from one million T cells yielded estimates considered to be underestimates.

In terms of origin and age, donors were healthy Caucasian individuals from Russia aged roughly 6 to 95. Deletions cut 2 bases from V and 6 bases from J, with 18 bases between. The CDR3 length is 16 residues. Concerning this clonotype: Its antigen is not known.

Alongside a J-beta primer mix, a sample-barcoded 5' primer served in a second PCR lasting about 7 to 11 cycles. Each CDR3 protein gets one entry after TCRdb re-called the 5' RACE reads with MiXCR. The table has about 970,000 distinct CDR3 sequences, roughly 51% seen once. The sample taken for sequencing was blood. The sequence was obtained from a woman in her fifties or sixties in good health. This sequence joins TRBV12-3 or TRBV12-4 and TRBJ2-3; either TRBD1 or TRBD2 may fit D (5 bases each). CDR3 sequence (DNA): TGTGCCAGCAGTTTAACTGGGACCCCTCCCCCGGATACGCAGTATTTT. It encodes CASSLTGTPPPDTQYF.